Listed below are T cell receptor beta chains from one sample, sequenced in a study of blood T cell repertoires in COVID-19. Sequenced by immunoSEQ multiplex PCR; TCRdb stores in-frame clones only, minus some. The sample carries tens of thousands of clones, 83% recorded once. Sequenced input: peripheral blood. The receptor source for this set is a man between 45 and 60 years old with active COVID-19. The CDR3 runs from the conserved cysteine through the conserved F or W. A D gene is named only where the DNA matches it firmly. A clone size is listed for some rows: how often the clone was seen (once, few, many), or a class if it is expanded.

>TRBV11-2|NA|few|TRBJ2-7
CASSLGLSAYEQYF
TGTGCCAGCAGCTTAGGGTTGTCGGCCTACGAGCAGTACTTC
>TRBV23-1|TRBD2|NA|TRBJ2-3
CARRTCLLAGGSDTQYF
TGCGCCAGGAGGACCTGCCTACTAGCGGGGGGTTCAGATACGCAGTATTTT
>TRBV2|TRBD1|once|TRBJ2-3
CASSPGTGRNTQYF
TGTGCCAGCAGCCCCGGGACAGGGAGAAATACGCAGTATTTT
>TRBV11-1|TRBD2|NA|TRBJ2-1
CASSPELAGGYNEQFF
TGTGCCAGCAGCCCCGAACTAGCGGGGGGCTACAATGAGCAGTTCTTC
>TRBV18|TRBD1|NA|TRBJ2-5
CASSPRMTGKETQYF
TGTGCCAGCTCACCGAGGATGACAGGGAAAGAGACCCAGTACTTC
>TRBV28|NA|NA|TRBJ2-7
CAVEAPARHEQYF
TGTGCCGTCGAGGCCCCTGCTCGCCACGAGCAGTACTTC
>TRBV16|TRBD1|NA|TRBJ1-6
CASSLPPGTGVSPLHF
TGTGCCAGCAGCCTTCCCCCCGGGACAGGGGTTTCACCCCTCCACTTT
>TRBV28|NA|NA|TRBJ1-4
CASSLPTGGNEKLFF
TGTGCCAGCAGTTTACCCACGGGGGGAAATGAAAAACTGTTTTTT
>TRBV4-1|NA|NA|TRBJ2-3
CASSQTRDTQYF
TGCGCCAGCAGCCAAACTCGAGATACGCAGTATTTT
>TRBV20-1|TRBD1|NA|TRBJ2-5
CSASVPGGEETQYF
TGCAGTGCTAGTGTTCCAGGGGGTGAGGAGACCCAGTACTTC
>TRBV30|TRBD1|NA|TRBJ2-2
CAWHRDRGPGELFF
TGTGCCTGGCACCGGGACAGGGGTCCCGGGGAGCTGTTTTTT
>TRBV7-6|NA|NA|TRBJ1-6
CASSLVGGSGLSRNSPLHF
TGTGCCAGCAGCTTAGTTGGGGGCTCTGGCCTTAGTCGTAATTCACCCCTCCACTTT
>TRBV6-1|NA|NA|TRBJ1-2
CASSENGGRYGYTF
TGTGCCAGCAGTGAAAACGGAGGGCGCTATGGCTACACCTTC
>TRBV5-6|TRBD1|NA|TRBJ2-3
CASRGTGRTDTQYF
TGTGCCAGCAGGGGGACAGGGCGGACAGATACGCAGTATTTT
>TRBV4-3|TRBD2|NA|TRBJ2-5
CASSQDPAGGPETQYF
TGCGCCAGCAGCCAAGACCCAGCGGGAGGTCCGGAGACCCAGTACTTC
>TRBV5-1|TRBD2|NA|TRBJ2-5
CASSLNLAGHQETQYF
TGCGCCAGCAGCTTGAATCTAGCGGGGCACCAAGAGACCCAGTACTTC
>TRBV5-5|NA|NA|TRBJ2-7
CASSLGVIGEQYF
TGTGCCAGCAGCTTAGGGGTAATCGGGGAGCAGTACTTC
>TRBV4-3|NA|NA|TRBJ1-2
CASSQDFSDRIYGYTF
TGCGCCAGCAGCCAAGATTTTTCCGACAGAATCTATGGCTACACCTTC
>TRBV28|TRBD2|NA|TRBJ2-4
CASHQRVAGGPLGAKNIQYF
TGTGCCAGTCACCAAAGGGTAGCGGGAGGCCCTCTGGGGGCCAAAAACATTCAGTACTTC
>TRBV28|NA|NA|TRBJ1-5
CASKQVVHSNQPQHF
TGTGCCAGCAAGCAAGTGGTGCATAGCAATCAGCCCCAGCATTTT
>TRBV28|TRBD2|NA|TRBJ2-1
CASSFHSGRGEQFF
TGTGCCAGCAGTTTTCATTCCGGGAGGGGAGAGCAGTTCTTC
>TRBV7-3|TRBD2|NA|TRBJ2-3
CASSLTRARTSGGLATQYF
TGTGCCAGCAGCTTAACTCGGGCCAGGACTAGCGGGGGGCTGGCGACGCAGTATTTT
>TRBV7-2|TRBD2|NA|TRBJ2-5
CASSLALSQRGVGTQYF
TGTGCCAGCAGCTTAGCGCTAAGTCAACGGGGGGTTGGGACCCAGTACTTC
>TRBV6-5|NA|NA|TRBJ2-2
CASSYSRRTNTGELFF
TGTGCCAGCAGTTACTCCAGGCGAACGAACACCGGGGAGCTGTTTTTT
>TRBV15|NA|NA|TRBJ1-1
CATSRDQTGNEAFF
TGTGCCACCAGCAGAGACCAAACAGGGAATGAAGCTTTCTTT
>TRBV2|NA|NA|TRBJ2-1
CASSEWGRGDNEQFF
TGTGCCAGCAGTGAATGGGGCAGGGGTGACAATGAGCAGTTCTTC
>TRBV12-5|TRBD1|NA|TRBJ2-7
CASGLVLGGQEFEQYF
TGTGCTAGTGGTTTGGTTTTAGGGGGACAGGAATTCGAGCAGTACTTC
>TRBV27|NA|few|TRBJ2-7
CASKGTPSYEQYF
TGTGCCAGTAAAGGGACTCCTTCCTACGAGCAGTACTTC